The rows below give T cell receptor beta chains drawn from one sample of a study of T cells of healthy individuals. TCRdb processed the 5' RACE reads anew with MiXCR; each CDR3 protein has one entry. The sample yields fewer than 75,000 distinct CDR3 sequences, roughly 15% seen once. Receptors originate from a human donor in good health. The CDR3 runs from the conserved cysteine through the conserved F or W. A D gene is named only where the DNA matches it firmly. Part of the rows lack a size; the others show once, few, many or a class for expanded clones.

. | TRBJ1-1 | TRBD1 | TRBV7-6 | CASSPSMGQGIQVEAFF | TGTGCCAGCAGTCCGTCTATGGGACAGGGTATCCAGGTGGAAGCTTTCTTT
few | TRBJ2-3 | . | TRBV4-1 | CASSQEPLDRFDTQYF | TGCGCCAGCAGCCAAGAGCCCCTAGATCGTTTCGATACGCAGTATTTT
. | TRBJ2-1 | TRBD1 | TRBV30 | CAWVRQGRKYNEQFF | TGTGCCTGGGTCCGACAGGGACGGAAGTACAATGAGCAGTTCTTC
many | TRBJ2-7 | TRBD1 | TRBV2 | CASSEYSWGQSYEQYF | TGTGCCAGCAGTGAATATTCATGGGGACAGAGCTACGAGCAGTACTTC
few | TRBJ2-1 | TRBD2 | TRBV4-2 | CASSQVERGPPREQFF | TGTGCCAGCAGCCAAGTCGAGCGGGGTCCGCCGCGGGAGCAGTTCTTC
. | TRBJ1-1 | . | TRBV10-3 | CAISETQQGTEAFF | TGTGCCATCAGTGAGACCCAACAGGGAACTGAAGCTTTCTTT
. | TRBJ1-1 | TRBD1 | TRBV20-1 | CSASGPQGAAFF | TGCAGTGCCTCAGGGCCACAGGGGGCGGCTTTCTTT
. | TRBJ2-5 | . | TRBV2 | CASSAGVRETQYF | TGTGCCAGCAGTGCAGGGGTGAGAGAGACCCAGTACTTC
. | TRBJ2-1 | . | TRBV27 | CASRQGGGSYNEQFF | TGTGCCAGCAGGCAGGGTGGGGGCTCCTACAATGAGCAGTTCTTC
many | TRBJ2-1 | TRBD2 | TRBV7-9 | CASSRTSVDEQFF | TGTGCCAGCAGCCGGACTAGCGTCGATGAGCAGTTCTTC
. | TRBJ1-5 | TRBD1 | TRBV2 | CASSEALVGQGNQPQHF | TGTGCCAGCAGTGAAGCCCTTGTGGGACAGGGGAATCAGCCCCAGCATTTT
many | TRBJ1-2 | . | TRBV7-9 | CASSLEVGDDYGYTF | TGTGCCAGCAGCTTAGAGGTGGGGGACGACTATGGCTACACCTTC
medium-sized | TRBJ2-2 | TRBD1 | TRBV4-2 | CASRGQGKSGELFF | TGTGCCAGCCGAGGACAGGGGAAATCCGGGGAGCTGTTTTTT
. | TRBJ2-1 | . | TRBV5-1 | CASSLTGTNEQFF | TGCGCCAGCAGCCTGACAGGTACCAATGAGCAGTTCTTC
. | TRBJ1-2 | TRBD1 | TRBV6-5 | CASSYSDRNYGYTF | TGTGCCAGCAGTTATTCGGACAGGAACTATGGCTACACCTTC
. | TRBJ2-2 | . | TRBV5-1 | CASSLAIGVGGELFF | TGCGCCAGCAGCTTGGCCATCGGAGTCGGCGGGGAGCTGTTTTTT
. | TRBJ2-5 | TRBD1 | TRBV6-5 | CASSYRQTRGYSWETQYF | TGTGCCAGCAGTTACCGGCAAACCAGGGGGTACTCGTGGGAGACCCAGTACTTC
few | TRBJ1-5 | TRBD1 | TRBV27 | CASRSTGGRQPQHF | TGTGCCAGCAGGTCAACAGGGGGCCGACAGCCCCAGCATTTT
. | TRBJ2-2 | TRBD2 | TRBV7-9 | CAWSVLSGGGGELFF | TGTGCCTGGAGTGTACTGAGCGGGGGAGGCGGGGAGCTGTTTTTT
. | TRBJ2-6 | . | TRBV20-1 | CSARLSGANVLTF | TGCAGTGCTAGACTGTCTGGGGCCAACGTCCTGACTTTC
many | TRBJ2-3 | . | TRBV6-2/TRBV6-3 | CASSSPGYAQYF | TGTGCCAGCAGTTCACCGGGCTATGCGCAGTATTTT
many | TRBJ1-5 | . | TRBV6-5 | CASTSRDGQPQHF | TGTGCCAGCACGTCCAGGGATGGTCAGCCCCAGCATTTT
once | TRBJ2-7 | TRBD2 | TRBV6-5 | CASSPTQLAGYEQYF | TGTGCCAGCAGCCCCACGCAACTAGCGGGCTACGAGCAGTACTTC
many | TRBJ1-5 | . | TRBV4-1 | CASSLRGVSNQPQHF | TGCGCCAGCAGCCTTCGAGGTGTAAGCAATCAGCCCCAGCATTTT
. | TRBJ2-3 | . | TRBV3-1 | CASSLLPGTSTDTQYF | TGTGCCAGCAGCCTGCTACCGGGCACGAGCACAGATACGCAGTATTTT
. | TRBJ2-3 | TRBD2 | TRBV25-1 | CASRGSGGATDTQYF | TGTGCCAGCAGAGGTAGCGGGGGGGCTACAGATACGCAGTATTTT
few | TRBJ2-5 | TRBD2 | TRBV4-1 | CASSHPAGEYQETQYF | TGCGCCAGCAGCCATCCAGCGGGGGAGTACCAAGAGACCCAGTACTTC
few | TRBJ2-5 | TRBD2 | TRBV5-1 | CASSLGVTSGQETQYF | TGCGCCAGCAGCTTGGGGGTGACTAGCGGACAAGAGACCCAGTACTTC
few | TRBJ2-5 | . | TRBV5-4 | CASSFLVGQAETQYF | TGTGCCAGCAGCTTTCTTGTGGGCCAGGCTGAGACCCAGTACTTC
. | TRBJ2-3 | . | TRBV7-9 | CASSLAARIHTQYF | TGTGCCAGCAGCTTAGCAGCCAGGATCCATACGCAGTATTTT
many | TRBJ1-2 | . | TRBV2 | CASSESQGRNGYTF | TGTGCCAGCAGTGAAAGCCAGGGGAGGAATGGCTACACCTTC
many | TRBJ2-7 | TRBD2 | TRBV2 | CASSLLAGGLREQYF | TGTGCCAGCAGTCTTCTAGCGGGAGGTCTCCGGGAGCAGTACTTC
many | TRBJ1-6 | TRBD1 | TRBV20-1 | CSAESGTVPNSPLHF | TGCAGTGCTGAATCCGGGACAGTTCCCAATTCACCCCTCCACTTT
many | TRBJ2-7 | . | TRBV29-1 | CSVKRTEAGEQYF | TGCAGCGTAAAAAGGACGGAGGCGGGAGAGCAGTACTTC
many | TRBJ2-7 | TRBD2 | TRBV6-2/TRBV6-3 | CASSLRGGPYEQYF | TGTGCCAGCAGTCTACGCGGGGGTCCCTACGAGCAGTACTTC
many | TRBJ2-1 | . | TRBV4-1 | CASSRPGPVQFF | TGCGCCAGCAGCCGACCGGGCCCAGTACAGTTCTTC
many | TRBJ2-6 | . | TRBV12-5 | CASGLLSSGANVLTF | TGTGCTAGTGGTTTGCTGAGTTCTGGGGCCAACGTCCTGACTTTC
. | TRBJ2-5 | . | TRBV2 | CASSLEGGPQETQYF | TGTGCCAGCAGCCTCGAGGGGGGCCCACAAGAGACCCAGTACTTC
. | TRBJ2-6 | . | TRBV3-1 | CASSQDASGANVLTF | TGTGCCAGCAGCCAAGATGCCTCTGGGGCCAACGTCCTGACTTTC
many | TRBJ2-4 | . | TRBV11-2 | CASSLDSGLDIQYF | TGTGCCAGCAGCTTAGATTCGGGCCTGGACATTCAGTACTTC
few | TRBJ2-3 | . | TRBV7-9 | CATALGDTQYF | TGTGCCACAGCTCTGGGAGATACGCAGTATTTT
. | TRBJ2-7 | . | TRBV10-3 | CAISGILGNEGEQYF | TGTGCCATCAGTGGGATATTGGGAAACGAAGGCGAGCAGTACTTC